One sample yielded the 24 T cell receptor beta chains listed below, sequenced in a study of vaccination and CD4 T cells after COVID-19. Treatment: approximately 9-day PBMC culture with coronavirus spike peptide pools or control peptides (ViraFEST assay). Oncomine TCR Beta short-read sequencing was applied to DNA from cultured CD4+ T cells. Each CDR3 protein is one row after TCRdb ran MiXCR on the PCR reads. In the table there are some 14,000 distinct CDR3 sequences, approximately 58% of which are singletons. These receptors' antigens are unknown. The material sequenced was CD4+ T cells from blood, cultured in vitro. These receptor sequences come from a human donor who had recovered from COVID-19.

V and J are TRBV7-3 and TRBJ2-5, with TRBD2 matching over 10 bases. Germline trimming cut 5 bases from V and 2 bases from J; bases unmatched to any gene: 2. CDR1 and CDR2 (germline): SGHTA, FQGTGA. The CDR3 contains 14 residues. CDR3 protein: CASSMTSGQETQYF. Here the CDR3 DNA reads TGTGCCAGCAGCATGACTAGCGGGCAAGAGACCCAGTACTTC.

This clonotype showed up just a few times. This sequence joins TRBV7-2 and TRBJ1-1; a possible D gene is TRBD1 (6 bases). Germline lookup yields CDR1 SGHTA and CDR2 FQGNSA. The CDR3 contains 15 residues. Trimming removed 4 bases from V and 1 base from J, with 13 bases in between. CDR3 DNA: TGTGCCAGCAGCTCTCCAGGGGCGACGAACACTGAAGCTTTCTTT. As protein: CASSSPGATNTEAFF.

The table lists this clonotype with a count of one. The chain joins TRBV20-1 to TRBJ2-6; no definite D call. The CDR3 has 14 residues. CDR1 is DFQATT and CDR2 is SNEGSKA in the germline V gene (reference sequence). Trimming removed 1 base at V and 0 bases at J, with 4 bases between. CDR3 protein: CSARVDSGANVLTF. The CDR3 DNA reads TGCAGTGCTAGAGTCGACTCTGGGGCCAACGTCCTGACTTTC.

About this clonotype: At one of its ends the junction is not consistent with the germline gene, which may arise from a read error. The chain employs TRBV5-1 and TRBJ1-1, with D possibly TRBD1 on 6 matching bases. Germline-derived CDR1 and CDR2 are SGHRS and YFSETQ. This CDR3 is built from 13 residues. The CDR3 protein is CASTLTGNTEAFF. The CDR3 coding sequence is TGCGCCAGCACCTTGACAGGGAACACTGAAGCTTTCTTT.

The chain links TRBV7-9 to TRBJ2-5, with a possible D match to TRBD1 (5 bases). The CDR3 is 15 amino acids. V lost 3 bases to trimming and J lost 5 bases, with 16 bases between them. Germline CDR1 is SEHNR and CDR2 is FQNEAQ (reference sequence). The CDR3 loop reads CASSLGRQQWETQYF. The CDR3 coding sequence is TGTGCCAGCAGCTTGGGGCGGCAACAGTGGGAGACCCAGTACTTC.

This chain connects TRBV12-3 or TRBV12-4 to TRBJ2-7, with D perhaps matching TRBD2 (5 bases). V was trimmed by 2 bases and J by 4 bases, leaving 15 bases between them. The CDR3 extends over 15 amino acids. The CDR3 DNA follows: TGTGCCAGCAGTTTACGCGTTTCATCGGGGTACGAGCAGTACTTC. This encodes CASSLRVSSGYEQYF.

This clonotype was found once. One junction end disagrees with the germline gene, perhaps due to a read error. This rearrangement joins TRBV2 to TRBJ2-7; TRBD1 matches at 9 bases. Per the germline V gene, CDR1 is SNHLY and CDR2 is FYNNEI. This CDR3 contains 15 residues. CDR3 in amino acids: CASRATGGPTYELYF. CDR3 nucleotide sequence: TGTGCCAGCAGAGCCACAGGGGGCCCCACCTACGAGCTGTACTTC.

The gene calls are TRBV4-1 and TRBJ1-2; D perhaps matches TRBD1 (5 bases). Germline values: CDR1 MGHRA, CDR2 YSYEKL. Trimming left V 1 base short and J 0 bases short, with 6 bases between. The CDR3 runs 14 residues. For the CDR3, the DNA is TGCGCCAGCAGCCAAGCGACAGCTAACTATGGCTACACCTTC. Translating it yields CASSQATANYGYTF.

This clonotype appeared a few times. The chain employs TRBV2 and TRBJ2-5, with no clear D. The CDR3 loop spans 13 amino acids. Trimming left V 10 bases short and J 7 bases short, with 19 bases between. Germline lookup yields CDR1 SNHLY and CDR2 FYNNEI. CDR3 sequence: CATTAQTMGTQYF. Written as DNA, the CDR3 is TGTGCCACTACAGCACAAACCATGGGGACCCAGTACTTC.

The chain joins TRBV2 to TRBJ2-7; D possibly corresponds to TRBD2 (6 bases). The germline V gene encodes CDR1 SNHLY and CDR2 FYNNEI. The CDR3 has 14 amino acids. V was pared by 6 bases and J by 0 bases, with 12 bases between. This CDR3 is CASRPGLASYEQYF. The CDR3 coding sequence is TGTGCCAGCAGGCCGGGACTGGCCTCCTACGAGCAGTACTTC.

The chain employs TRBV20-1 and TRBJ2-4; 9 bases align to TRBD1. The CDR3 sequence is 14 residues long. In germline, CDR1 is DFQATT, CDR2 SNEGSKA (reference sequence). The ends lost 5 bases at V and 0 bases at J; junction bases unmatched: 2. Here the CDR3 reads CSAGQGLAKNIQYF. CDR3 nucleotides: TGCAGTGCTGGACAGGGGCTAGCCAAAAACATTCAGTACTTC.

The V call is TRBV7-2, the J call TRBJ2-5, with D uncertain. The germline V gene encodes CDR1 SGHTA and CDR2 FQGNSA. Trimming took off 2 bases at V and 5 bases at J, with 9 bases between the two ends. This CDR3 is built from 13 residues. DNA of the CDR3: TGTGCCAGCAGCTTAATGGGCCGGGAGACCCAGTACTTC. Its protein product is CASSLMGRETQYF.

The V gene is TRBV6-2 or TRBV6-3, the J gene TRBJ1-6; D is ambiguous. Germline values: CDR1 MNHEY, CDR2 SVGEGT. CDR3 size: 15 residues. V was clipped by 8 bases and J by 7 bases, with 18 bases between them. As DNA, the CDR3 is TGTGCCAGCCGAACCTTATCTCGCGGGAATTCACCCCTCCACTTT. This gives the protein CASRTLSRGNSPLHF.

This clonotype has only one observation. The CDR3: CASSLRNPYGYTF. CDR3 coding DNA: TGTGCCAGCAGTTTACGGAACCCCTATGGCTACACCTTC. V is TRBV28 and J is TRBJ1-2; D uncertain. V gave up 2 bases and J gave up 4 bases, with 8 bases separating them. The CDR3 is 13 amino acids. Germline assignment: CDR1 MDHEN and CDR2 SYDVKM.

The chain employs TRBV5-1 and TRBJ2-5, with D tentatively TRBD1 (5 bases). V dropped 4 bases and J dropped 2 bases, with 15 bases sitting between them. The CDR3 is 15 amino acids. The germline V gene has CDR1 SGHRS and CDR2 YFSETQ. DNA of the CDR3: TGCGCCAGCAGCCAACGTGGGGCAGCGCAAGAGACCCAGTACTTC. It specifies CASSQRGAAQETQYF.

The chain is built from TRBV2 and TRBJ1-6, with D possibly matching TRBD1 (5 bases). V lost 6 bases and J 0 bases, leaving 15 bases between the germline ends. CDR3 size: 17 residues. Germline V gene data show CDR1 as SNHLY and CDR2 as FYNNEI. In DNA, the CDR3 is TGTGCCAGCAGCGTCAGGGCCTATGACTCCTATAATTCACCCCTCCACTTT. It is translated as CASSVRAYDSYNSPLHF.

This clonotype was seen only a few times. CDR3 in amino acids: CASSFRGVNTEAFF. The DNA of the CDR3 is TGTGCCAGCAGTTTCAGAGGGGTGAACACTGAAGCTTTCTTT. The V call is TRBV27, the J call TRBJ1-1; D is perhaps TRBD1 (5 bases). Trimming cost V 3 bases and J 0 bases, with 8 bases left between them. The CDR3 sequence is 14 residues long. From germline, CDR1 is MNHEY and CDR2 SMNVEV (reference sequence).

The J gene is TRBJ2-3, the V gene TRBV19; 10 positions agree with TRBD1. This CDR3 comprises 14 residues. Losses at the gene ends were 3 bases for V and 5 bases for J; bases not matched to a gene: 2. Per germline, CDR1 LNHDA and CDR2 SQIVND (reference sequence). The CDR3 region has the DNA TGTGCCAGTAGTATGGGACAGGGGTTAGATACGCAGTATTTT. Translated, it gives CASSMGQGLDTQYF.

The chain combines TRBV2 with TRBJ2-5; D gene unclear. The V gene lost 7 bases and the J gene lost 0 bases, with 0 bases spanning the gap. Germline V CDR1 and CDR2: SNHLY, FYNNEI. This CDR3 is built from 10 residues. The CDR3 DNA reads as TGTGCCAGCAACCAAGAGACCCAGTACTTC. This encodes CASNQETQYF.

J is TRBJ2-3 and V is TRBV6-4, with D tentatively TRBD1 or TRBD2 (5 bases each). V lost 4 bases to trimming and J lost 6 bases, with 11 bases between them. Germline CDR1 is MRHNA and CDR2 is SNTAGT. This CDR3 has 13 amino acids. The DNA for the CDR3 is TGTGCCAGCAGTGGAGACTGGGGGGATACGCAGTATTTT. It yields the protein CASSGDWGDTQYF.

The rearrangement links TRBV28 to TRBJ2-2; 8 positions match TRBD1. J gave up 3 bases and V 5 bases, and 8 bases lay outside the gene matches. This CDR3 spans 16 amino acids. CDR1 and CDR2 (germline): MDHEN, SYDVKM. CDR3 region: CASSRNRGIYTGELFF. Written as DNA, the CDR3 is TGTGCCAGCAGTCGAAACAGGGGGATCTACACCGGGGAGCTGTTTTTT.

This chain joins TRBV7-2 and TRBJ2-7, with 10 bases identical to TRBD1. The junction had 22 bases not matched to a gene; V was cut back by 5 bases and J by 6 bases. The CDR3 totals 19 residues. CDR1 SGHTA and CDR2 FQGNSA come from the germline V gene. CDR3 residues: CASSLQGQGLTPTLGEQYF. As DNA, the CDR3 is TGTGCCAGCAGCCTCCAGGGACAGGGGCTTACGCCAACCCTCGGCGAGCAGTACTTC.

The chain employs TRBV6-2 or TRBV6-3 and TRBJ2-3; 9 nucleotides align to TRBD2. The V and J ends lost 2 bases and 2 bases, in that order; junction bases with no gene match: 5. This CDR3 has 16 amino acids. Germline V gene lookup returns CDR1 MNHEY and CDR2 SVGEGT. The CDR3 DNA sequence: TGTGCCAGCAGTTACACTGCGGGGGGGGTCACAGATACGCAGTATTTT. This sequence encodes CASSYTAGGVTDTQYF.

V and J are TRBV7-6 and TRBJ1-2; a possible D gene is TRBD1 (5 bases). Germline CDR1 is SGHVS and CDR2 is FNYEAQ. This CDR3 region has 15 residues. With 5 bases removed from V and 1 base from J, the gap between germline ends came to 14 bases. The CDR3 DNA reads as TGTGCCAGCAGCCCCACCCCGGGGGATAACTATGGCTACACCTTC. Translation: CASSPTPGDNYGYTF.